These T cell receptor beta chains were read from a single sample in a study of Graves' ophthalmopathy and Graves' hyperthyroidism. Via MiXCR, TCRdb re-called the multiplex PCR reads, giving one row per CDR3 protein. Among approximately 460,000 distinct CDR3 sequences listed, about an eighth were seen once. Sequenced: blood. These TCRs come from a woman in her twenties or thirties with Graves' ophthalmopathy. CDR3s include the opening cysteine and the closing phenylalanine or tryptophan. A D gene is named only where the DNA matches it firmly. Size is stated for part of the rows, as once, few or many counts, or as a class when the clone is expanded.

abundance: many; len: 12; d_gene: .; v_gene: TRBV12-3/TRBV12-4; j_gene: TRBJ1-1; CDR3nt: TGTGCCAGCAGTTTTGGGCTCAGTGAAGCTTTCTTT; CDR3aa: CASSFGLSEAFF
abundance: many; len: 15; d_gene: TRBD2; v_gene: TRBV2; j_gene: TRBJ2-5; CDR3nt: TGTGCCAGCATGGTGGGAGGGTACTTCGAGGAGACCCAGTACTTC; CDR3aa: CASMVGGYFEETQYF
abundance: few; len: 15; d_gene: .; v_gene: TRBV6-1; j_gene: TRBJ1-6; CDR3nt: TGTGCCAGCAGAGTTCTAGCCTCCTATAATTCACCCCTCCACTTT; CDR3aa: CASRVLASYNSPLHF
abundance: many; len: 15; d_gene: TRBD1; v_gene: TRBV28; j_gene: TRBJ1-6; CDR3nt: TGTGCCAGCAGTTTAACCGGGACAGTTAATTCACCCCTCCACTTT; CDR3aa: CASSLTGTVNSPLHF
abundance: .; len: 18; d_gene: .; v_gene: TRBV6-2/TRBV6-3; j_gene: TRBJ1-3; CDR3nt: TGTGCCAGCCGATGGGGCCCTCGGACTGGACCGGCGGGAAACACCATATATTTT; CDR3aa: CASRWGPRTGPAGNTIYF
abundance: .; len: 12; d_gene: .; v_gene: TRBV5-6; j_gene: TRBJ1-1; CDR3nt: TGTGCCAGCAGTCCAACCCTGGAGGAAGCTTTCTTT; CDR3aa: CASSPTLEEAFF
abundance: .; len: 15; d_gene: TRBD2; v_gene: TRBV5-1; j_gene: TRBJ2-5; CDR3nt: TGCGCCAGCAGCCCCGGGACTAGCTCCGGGGAGACCCAGTACTTC; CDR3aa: CASSPGTSSGETQYF
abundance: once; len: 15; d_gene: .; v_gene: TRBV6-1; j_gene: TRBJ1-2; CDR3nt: TGTGCCAGCAGTGAAGACGTTGGGGGTTACTATGGCTACACCTTC; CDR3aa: CASSEDVGGYYGYTF
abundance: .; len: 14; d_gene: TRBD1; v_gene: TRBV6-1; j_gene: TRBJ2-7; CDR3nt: TGTGCCAGCAGTCCCCCGGGACAGGGAAGCGAGCAGTACTTC; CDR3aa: CASSPPGQGSEQYF
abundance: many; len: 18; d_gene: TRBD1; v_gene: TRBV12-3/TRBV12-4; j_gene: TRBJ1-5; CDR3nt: TGTGCCAGCAGCCTGACCCCCGGGACAGGGTTCCGCAATCAGCCCCAGCATTTT; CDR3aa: CASSLTPGTGFRNQPQHF